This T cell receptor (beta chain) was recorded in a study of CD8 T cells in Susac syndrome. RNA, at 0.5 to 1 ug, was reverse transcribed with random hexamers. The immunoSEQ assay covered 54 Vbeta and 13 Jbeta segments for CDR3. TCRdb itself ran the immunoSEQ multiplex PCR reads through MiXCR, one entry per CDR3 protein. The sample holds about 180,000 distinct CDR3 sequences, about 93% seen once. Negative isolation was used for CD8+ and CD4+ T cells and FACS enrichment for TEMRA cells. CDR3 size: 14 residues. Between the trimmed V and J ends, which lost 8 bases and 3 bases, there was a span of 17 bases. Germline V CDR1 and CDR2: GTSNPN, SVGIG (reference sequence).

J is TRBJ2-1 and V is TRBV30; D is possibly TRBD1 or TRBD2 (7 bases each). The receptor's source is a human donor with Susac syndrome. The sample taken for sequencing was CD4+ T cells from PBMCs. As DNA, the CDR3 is TGTGCCCTGAAAGGGAGGGGGCGCTACAATGAGCAGTTCTTC. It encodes CALKGRGRYNEQFF.